These 29 T cell receptor beta chains share one sample of origin, sequenced in a study of T cell clones after liver transplantation. The repertoire was sequenced with immunoSEQ multiplex PCR; TCRdb's copy has only in-frame clones and lacks some. The sample lists about 75,000 clones, 80% to 90% occurring once. The sample was CD4+ T cells from blood, taken 48 to 50 months after liver transplant. The receptor source for this set is a human patient who received a liver transplant. Some T cells may have originated in the graft donor.

This chain links TRBV6-1 with TRBJ1-5; tentatively, D is TRBD1 (5 bases). Between the trimmed V and J ends, which lost 0 bases and 4 bases, there was a span of 10 bases. CDR1 and CDR2 from the germline V gene are MNHNS and SASEGT. The CDR3 sequence is 15 residues long. CDR3 nucleotide sequence: TGTGCCAGCAGTGAAGCAGGGACCTATAATCAGCCCCAGCATTTT. Its translation: CASSEAGTYNQPQHF.

In its sample, this clone was seen once. The chain combines TRBV2 with TRBJ2-5; 7 bases agree with TRBD1. The CDR3 is 13 amino acids. The germline CDR1 and CDR2 sequences are SNHLY and FYNNEI. Trimming at V came to 6 bases and at J to 7 bases, leaving 8 bases not matched to a gene. CDR3: CASSDGTVGTQYF. In nucleotides, the CDR3 is TGTGCCAGCAGCGATGGGACAGTGGGGACCCAGTACTTC.

This rearrangement joins TRBV7-9 to TRBJ1-3, with TRBD1 as a possible D gene (5 bases). Germline V gene data show CDR1 as SEHNR and CDR2 as FQNEAQ (reference sequence). V shed 2 bases and J shed 0 bases, with 11 bases lying between them. The CDR3 is 16 residues long. The CDR3 loop reads CASSLSGTASGNTIYF. In DNA form, the CDR3 reads TGTGCCAGCAGCTTAAGTGGGACTGCCTCTGGAAACACCATATATTTT.

The chain uses TRBV10-3 and TRBJ2-7, with 11 bases that match TRBD1. CDR1 is ENHRY, CDR2 SYGVKD, per germline. J lost 2 bases, V lost 6 bases, and 3 bases had no gene match. The CDR3 sequence is 14 residues long. The CDR3 DNA is TGTGCCATCAGCGGGACAGGGGGACCCTACGAGCAGTACTTC. Protein sequence: CAISGTGGPYEQYF.

This sequence joins TRBV7-8 and TRBJ1-1, with TRBD1 identical over 7 bases. Germline CDR1 and CDR2: SGHVS and FQNEAQ. The length of the CDR3 is 15 residues. The V gene end was trimmed by 3 bases and the J gene end by 8 bases; junction bases not matched to a gene: 12. The CDR3 region is CASSFSGRGGSEAFF. CDR3 nucleotides: TGTGCCAGCAGCTTTTCAGGACGAGGGGGCTCAGAAGCTTTCTTT. The full variable domain, with the rest looked up from reference TRBV7-8 and TRBJ1-1, is GAGVSQSPRYKVAKRGQDVALRCDPISGHVSLFWYQQALGQGPEFLTYFQNEAQLDKSGLPSDRFFAERPEGSVSTLKIQRTQQEDSAVYLCASSFSGRGGSEAFFGQGTRLTVV.

The chain couples TRBV6-1 to TRBJ2-4; D is perhaps TRBD1 or TRBD2 (5 bases each). From germline, CDR1 is MNHNS and CDR2 SASEGT. Trimming removed 3 bases from V and 1 base from J, with 13 bases in between. The CDR3 length is 16 residues. The CDR3 nucleotides are TGTGCCAGCAGTGACCCAGGGTGGGAGGCCAAAAACATTCAGTACTTC. It specifies CASSDPGWEAKNIQYF.

J is TRBJ2-1 and V is TRBV5-4; D uncertain. The CDR3 sequence is 16 residues long. Looked up from germline, CDR1 is SGHNT and CDR2 is YYREEE (reference sequence). Trimming removed 3 bases at V and 4 bases at J, with 17 bases between. CDR3 amino acids: CASSSPPPTAYNEQFF. The DNA for the CDR3 is TGTGCCAGCAGCTCCCCTCCCCCTACGGCTTACAATGAGCAGTTCTTC.

Of note for this clone: A junction boundary mismatches the germline segment, possibly from a read error. The genes are TRBV7-3 and TRBJ2-3; a possible D gene is TRBD1 (5 bases). The CDR3 spans 13 residues. CDR1 is SGHTA and CDR2 is FQGTGA in the germline V gene. CDR3 coding DNA: TGTGCCAGCAGCTTCCAAAAGGGGCTACCTCAGGCATTT. This codes for CASSFQKGLPQAF. The full variable domain, rest sourced from reference TRBV7-3 and TRBJ2-3, is GAGVSQTPSNKVTEKGKYVELRCDPISGHTALYWYRQSLGQGPEFLIYFQGTGAADDSGLPNDRFFAVRPEGSVSTLKIQRTERGDSAVYLCASSFQKGLPQAFGPGTRLTVL.

The rearrangement uses TRBV7-2 and TRBJ2-1; the D is unclear. This CDR3 is 13 amino acids long. V lost 6 bases and J lost 7, with 13 bases in between. From germline, CDR1 is SGHTA and CDR2 FQGNSA. CDR3 in DNA: TGTGCCAGCAGTAACGGGCCGAATAATGAGCAGTTCTTC. Its protein product is CASSNGPNNEQFF.

The chain uses TRBV11-2 and TRBJ2-4; a weak D match, TRBD2 (6 bases). The CDR3 is made up of 14 amino acids. Germline values: CDR1 SGHAT, CDR2 FQNNGV. Deletions cut 4 bases from V and 7 bases from J, with 14 bases between. CDR3 sequence: CASSSPAGGNIQYF. The CDR3 nucleotides are TGTGCCAGCAGCTCCCCAGCAGGAGGGAACATTCAGTACTTC.

This clone appeared a few times. This chain links TRBV5-5 with TRBJ1-6, with D maybe TRBD1 (5 bases). Germline values: CDR1 SGHKS, CDR2 YYEKEE (reference sequence). V dropped 4 bases and J dropped 13 bases, with 12 bases sitting between them. The CDR3 is made up of 12 amino acids. CDR3: CASSRQIIPLHF. CDR3 sequence (DNA): TGTGCCAGCAGCCGACAGATTATCCCCCTCCACTTT. The complete variable domain, with remaining parts taken from reference TRBV5-5 and TRBJ1-6, reads DAGVTQSPTHLIKTRGQQVTLRCSPISGHKSVSWYQQVLGQGPQFIFQYYEKEERGRGNFPDRFSARQFPNYSSELNVNALLLGDSALYLCASSRQIIPLHFGNGTRLTVT.

This clone was picked up a small number of times. V gene TRBV27 combines with J gene TRBJ1-2; the match to TRBD1 covers 10 bases. The CDR3 is 16 amino acids. V lost 6 bases to trimming and J lost 8 bases; unmatched junction nucleotides: 15. Germline V gene lookup returns CDR1 MNHEY and CDR2 SMNVEV (reference sequence). This chain's CDR3 is CASSFRGLGTGEGYTF. The CDR3 DNA reads TGTGCCAGCAGCTTCCGTGGGCTCGGGACAGGGGAAGGCTACACCTTC.

The J gene is TRBJ1-4, the V gene TRBV6-1; perhaps TRBD1 as D (6 bases). The CDR3 has 15 amino acids. The germline V gene has CDR1 MNHNS and CDR2 SASEGT. V lost 0 bases and J lost 8, with 13 bases in between. The CDR3 sequence: CASSEAGTSREKLFF. The CDR3 coding sequence is TGTGCCAGCAGTGAAGCAGGGACAAGCCGGGAAAAACTGTTTTTT.

The chain is built from TRBV6-5 and TRBJ2-1; 8 bases are shared with TRBD2. Trimming at V came to 4 bases and at J to 5 bases, leaving 4 bases not matched to a gene. Germline V CDR1 and CDR2: MNHEY, SVGAGI. The CDR3 has 14 residues. The CDR3 bases are TGTGCCAGCAGTTTGGGACTAGTAAACAATGAGCAGTTCTTC. It translates to CASSLGLVNNEQFF.

The chain employs TRBV10-3 and TRBJ2-6, with D tentatively TRBD1 or TRBD2 (6 bases each). Germline CDR1 reads ENHRY; CDR2 reads SYGVKD. The CDR3 is made up of 18 amino acids. With 3 bases removed from V and 0 bases from J, the gap between germline ends came to 15 bases. CDR3 region: CAISDGGLQSSGANVLTF. The CDR3, as DNA: TGTGCCATCAGTGATGGGGGGCTCCAGAGCTCTGGGGCCAACGTCCTGACTTTC.

This chain uses TRBV4-3 with TRBJ1-4; D gene unclear. The V gene lost 0 bases and the J gene lost 5 bases, with 10 bases spanning the gap. Per germline, CDR1 LGHNA and CDR2 YSLEER. This CDR3 is 15 amino acids long. CDR3 loop: CASSQEGLSNEKLFF. As DNA, the CDR3 is TGCGCCAGCAGCCAAGAAGGCCTTTCGAATGAAAAACTGTTTTTT.

The chain links TRBV15 to TRBJ1-2; TRBD1 agrees at 9 bases. Trimming cost V 5 bases and J 5 bases; bases outside gene matches: 6. CDR3 size: 14 residues. Germline V gives CDR1 LNHNV, CDR2 YYDKDF (reference sequence). The CDR3 region has the DNA TGTGCCACCAGCCCGGGACAGGGTCGATATGGCTACACCTTC. This translates into CATSPGQGRYGYTF.

There are a few counts of this clone. The chain joins TRBV4-2 to TRBJ2-2, with D unclear. V was shortened by 1 base and J by 0 bases, with 3 bases between the two germline ends. The germline V gene has CDR1 LGHNA and CDR2 YNFKEQ. There are 14 residues in the CDR3. CDR3 in amino acids: CASSQAANTGELFF. The CDR3 region has the DNA TGTGCCAGCAGCCAAGCGGCGAACACCGGGGAGCTGTTTTTT.

This clone has a single count. The rearrangement uses TRBV5-6 and TRBJ1-5, with TRBD1 matching over 11 bases. Germline V gene data show CDR1 as SGHDT and CDR2 as YYEEEE. CDR3 length equals 16 residues. The V gene end was trimmed by 2 bases and the J gene end by 3 bases; junction bases not matched to a gene: 4. The CDR3 region is CASSLGQGAYNQPQHF. CDR3 nucleotides: TGTGCCAGCAGCTTAGGACAGGGGGCCTACAATCAGCCCCAGCATTTT.

The CDR3 DNA sequence: TGTGCCAGCAGCTTATCTGGGGACCCCAGCACAGATACGCAGTATTTT. As protein: CASSLSGDPSTDTQYF. This chain uses TRBV11-3 with TRBJ2-3, with D perhaps TRBD1 or TRBD2 (5 bases each). Trimming shortened V by 2 bases and J by 0 bases, and 12 bases separated the two germline ends. Looked up from germline, CDR1 is SGHNT and CDR2 is YENEEA. The CDR3 length is 16 residues. The full variable domain, in which reference TRBV11-3 and TRBJ2-3 provide the parts outside the CDR3, is EAGVVQSPRYKIIEKKQPVAFWCNPISGHNTLYWYLQNLGQGPELLIRYENEEAVDDSQLPKDRFSAERLKGVDSTLKIQPAELGDSAVYLCASSLSGDPSTDTQYFGPGTRLTVL.

This sequence joins TRBV5-8 and TRBJ2-7; a weak D match, TRBD2 (5 bases). Between the trimmed V and J ends, which lost 6 bases and 0 bases, there was a span of 25 bases. Germline values: CDR1 SGHTS, CDR2 YDEGEE. The CDR3 spans 18 residues. CDR3 sequence: CASIHERNSRVGSYEQYF. The CDR3 nucleotides read TGTGCCAGCATTCACGAGCGGAATTCGAGGGTGGGCTCCTACGAGCAGTACTTC. Full variable domain (outside the CDR3, taken from reference TRBV5-8 and TRBJ2-7): EAGVTQSPTHLIKTRGQQATLRCSPISGHTSVYWYQQALGLGLQFLLWYDEGEERNRGNFPPRFSGRQFPNYSSELNVNALELEDSALYLCASIHERNSRVGSYEQYFGPGTRLTVT.

V gene TRBV29-1 combines with J gene TRBJ2-2; 9 bases map to TRBD1. Germline V gives CDR1 SQVTM, CDR2 ANQGSEA. This CDR3 has 14 amino acids. The V and J ends lost 4 bases and 8 bases, in that order; junction bases with no gene match: 8. CDR3 amino acids: CSVGRDRAAGELFF. The CDR3, as DNA: TGCAGCGTTGGTAGGGACAGGGCGGCTGGGGAGCTGTTTTTT.

CDR3 sequence: CASSRDRVSYEQYF. Here the CDR3 DNA reads TGTGCCAGCAGCCGGGACAGGGTCTCCTACGAGCAGTACTTC. The V and J genes are TRBV6-6 and TRBJ2-7; 9 bases fit TRBD1. From germline, CDR1 is MNHNY and CDR2 SVGAGI (reference sequence). The junction had 3 bases not matched to a gene; V was cut back by 6 bases and J by 0 bases. The CDR3 consists of 14 residues.

The chain couples TRBV6-1 to TRBJ2-1; maybe TRBD1 (5 bases). Per the germline V gene, CDR1 is MNHNS and CDR2 is SASEGT. The CDR3 totals 12 residues. V lost 7 bases and J lost 10, with 14 bases in between. The CDR3 DNA reads as TGTGCCAGCAAAAAGGACAAACCCGAGCAGTTCTTC. Residues: CASKKDKPEQFF.

The rearrangement uses TRBV5-4 and TRBJ1-1, with 8 bases matching TRBD1. Trimming removed 4 bases from V and 2 bases from J; junction bases left unmatched: 13. CDR1 is SGHNT and CDR2 is YYREEE in the germline V gene (reference sequence). The CDR3 covers 17 residues. The CDR3 protein is CASSVGTGRSSNTEAFF. CDR3 coding DNA: TGTGCCAGCAGCGTCGGGACAGGTCGAAGTTCCAACACTGAAGCTTTCTTT.

The CDR3 DNA reads TGTGCCAGCAGCTCCACGATTGCGGGTTGGAGTGAGACCCAGTACTTC. It specifies CASSSTIAGWSETQYF. This rearrangement joins TRBV7-2 to TRBJ2-5; the D gene is possibly TRBD2 (5 bases). Trimming left V 4 bases short and J 5 bases short, with 20 bases between. This CDR3 region has 16 residues. Germline assignment: CDR1 SGHTA and CDR2 FQGNSA.

The V and J genes are TRBV7-2 and TRBJ1-1; TRBD1 might be the D (6 bases). V was pared by 1 base and J by 4 bases, with 10 bases between. CDR3 size: 14 residues. CDR1 is SGHTA, CDR2 FQGNSA, per germline. The CDR3 nucleotides read TGTGCCAGCAGCTTAGGGGGGCAGGGCACTGAAGCTTTCTTT. Amino acids: CASSLGGQGTEAFF.

This clone was seen a handful of times. This chain connects TRBV28 to TRBJ2-4, with D perhaps TRBD1 or TRBD2 (6 bases each). CDR3 size: 14 residues. V gave up 5 bases and J gave up 7 bases, with 15 bases separating them. Germline V gene data show CDR1 as MDHEN and CDR2 as SYDVKM. CDR3 loop: CASSSRRGPNIQYF. The CDR3 nucleotides are TGTGCCAGCAGTAGCCGCCGGGGGCCTAACATTCAGTACTTC.

This sequence joins TRBV6-1 and TRBJ2-2; 8 bases line up with TRBD1. Germline loops: CDR1 MNHNS, CDR2 SASEGT. The V and J ends lost 4 bases and 6 bases, in that order; junction bases with no gene match: 10. The CDR3 spans 16 residues. The chain's CDR3 is CASSGYRGEAAGELFF. CDR3 coding DNA: TGTGCCAGCAGTGGATACAGGGGGGAAGCGGCCGGGGAGCTGTTTTTT.